Shown below are 30 T cell receptor beta chains from a single sample sequenced in a study of T-cell memory formation after mild COVID-19. Each CDR3 protein gets one entry after TCRdb re-called the 5' RACE reads with MiXCR. The sample has hundreds of thousands of distinct CDR3 sequences; 20% to 25% are singletons. The specimen sequenced was PBMCs or a T cell subset sorted from them (not recorded which). These receptors all come from an adult woman who had mild COVID-19 (a few samples of this study predate the infection). Cell type and time point are not known.

The chain carries TRBV3-1 and TRBJ2-2; TRBD1 matches at 9 bases. This CDR3 comprises 18 residues. V was clipped by 2 bases and J by 1 base; unmatched bases: 8. The germline CDR1 and CDR2 sequences are LGHDT and YNNKEL (reference sequence). The CDR3 bases are TGTGCCAGCAGCCAACTATATATGGACAGGGGGAACACCGGGGAGCTGTTTTTT. It translates to CASSQLYMDRGNTGELFF.

This clonotype was found many times. The junction departs from the called germline gene at one end, perhaps through a read error. The V call is TRBV4-1, the J call TRBJ2-5; D is unclear. Germline V CDR1 and CDR2: MGHRA, YSYEKL. The CDR3 has 13 amino acids. CDR3 nucleotides: TGTGCCAGCAGCCAGGTGGGGCAAGAGACCCAGTACTTC. Encoded protein: CASSQVGQETQYF.

The chain couples TRBV11-2 to TRBJ2-5; 7 bases line up with TRBD1. V lost 5 bases, J lost 7 bases, and 10 bases stayed unmatched. This CDR3 has 14 residues. Germline V gene sequence: CDR1 SGHAT, CDR2 FQNNGV. In DNA, the CDR3 is TGTGCCAGCAGCCCCCGGGACAGCTGGATGACCCAGTACTTC. It specifies CASSPRDSWMTQYF.

The genes are TRBV5-1 and TRBJ2-1; possibly TRBD2 for D (6 bases). Per the germline V gene, CDR1 is SGHRS and CDR2 is YFSETQ. Trimming removed 3 bases at V and 5 bases at J, with 12 bases between. The CDR3 is 14 amino acids. CDR3: CASSWLARDNEQFF. DNA of the CDR3: TGCGCCAGCAGCTGGCTAGCGAGGGACAATGAGCAGTTCTTC.

The J gene is TRBJ1-5, the V gene TRBV20-1, with D hard to call. CDR1 DFQATT and CDR2 SNEGSKA come from the germline V gene (reference sequence). The CDR3 totals 15 residues. V lost 0 bases, J lost 0 bases, and 9 bases lay in between. The CDR3 loop reads CSARDRRFSNQPQHF. The CDR3 bases are TGCAGTGCTAGAGATCGACGATTTAGCAATCAGCCCCAGCATTTT.

The chain combines TRBV20-1 with TRBJ2-7, with D perhaps matching TRBD2 (6 bases). The CDR3 covers 13 residues. The germline V and J ends were trimmed by 1 base and 7 bases, with 14 bases remaining between them. Germline CDR1 is DFQATT and CDR2 is SNEGSKA (reference sequence). The CDR3, as DNA: TGCAGTGCTAGAGGTCTGTGGGCGGGGGAGCAGTACTTC. It encodes CSARGLWAGEQYF.

This clonotype showed up many times. The V call is TRBV19, the J call TRBJ2-1; a possible D gene is TRBD1 (5 bases). This CDR3 contains 15 residues. The V and J ends lost 3 bases and 8 bases respectively, with 17 bases between them. Germline lookup yields CDR1 LNHDA and CDR2 SQIVND (reference sequence). As DNA, the CDR3 is TGTGCCAGTAGTATCGATGTCAGGGCCCTTGATGAGCAGTTCTTC. Protein: CASSIDVRALDEQFF.

This clonotype was recorded at least ten times. J is TRBJ2-7 and V is TRBV5-1; D gene uncertain. V was trimmed by 4 bases and J by 0 bases, leaving 14 bases between them. CDR3 size: 15 residues. CDR1 and CDR2 from the germline V gene are SGHRS and YFSETQ. CDR3 in amino acids: CASSVTAISSYEQYF. CDR3 in DNA: TGCGCCAGCAGCGTCACAGCGATAAGCTCCTACGAGCAGTACTTC. Full variable domain (rest looked up from reference TRBV5-1 and TRBJ2-7): KAGVTQTPRYLIKTRGQQVTLSCSPISGHRSVSWYQQTPGQGLQFLFEYFSETQRNKGNFPGRFSGRQFSNSRSEMNVSTLELGDSALYLCASSVTAISSYEQYFGPGTRLTVT.

This clonotype was detected once. This chain links TRBV18 with TRBJ1-5; the D gene is possibly TRBD1 (5 bases). The CDR3 is 14 residues long. V was shortened by 9 bases and J by 2 bases, with 14 bases between the two germline ends. Germline loops: CDR1 KGHSH, CDR2 LQKENI. CDR3: CASRDRDGNQPQHF. The CDR3 coding sequence is TGTGCCAGTCGCGATCGGGACGGCAATCAGCCCCAGCATTTT.

CDR3: CASSFQTGWETQYF. As DNA, the CDR3 is TGTGCCAGCAGCTTTCAGACAGGGTGGGAGACCCAGTACTTC. The chain has TRBV7-9 and TRBJ2-5; the match to TRBD1 covers 7 bases. Germline V lookup: CDR1 SEHNR, CDR2 FQNEAQ (reference sequence). The CDR3 is 14 residues long. The V and J ends lost 3 bases and 5 bases, in that order; junction bases with no gene match: 6.

This clonotype has just a few counts. This chain connects TRBV30 to TRBJ2-7, with D possibly TRBD1 on 5 matching bases. V lost 2 bases to trimming and J lost 0 bases, with 11 bases between them. The CDR3 runs to 14 residues. Looked up from germline, CDR1 is GTSNPN and CDR2 is SVGIG (reference sequence). The CDR3 loop reads CAWSRGQGSYEQYF. In nucleotides, the CDR3 is TGTGCCTGGAGTCGTGGCCAGGGCTCCTACGAGCAGTACTTC.

This clonotype was found a few times. The gene calls are TRBV29-1 and TRBJ2-7; weak D call: TRBD2 (5 bases). Germline CDR1 is SQVTM and CDR2 is ANQGSEA. The CDR3 contains 12 residues. Between the trimmed V and J ends, which lost 6 bases and 5 bases, there was a span of 14 bases. The CDR3 loop is CSVSKRGNEQYF. CDR3 coding DNA: TGCAGCGTGAGTAAGCGAGGGAACGAGCAGTACTTC.

V and J are TRBV4-3 and TRBJ2-7, with D unresolved. Deletions cut 0 bases from V and 5 bases from J, with 8 bases between. The germline V gene has CDR1 LGHNA and CDR2 YSLEER. The CDR3 is 13 amino acids. CDR3 in amino acids: CASSQDPPHEQYF. The CDR3 nucleotides are TGCGCCAGCAGCCAAGATCCCCCCCACGAGCAGTACTTC.

Concerning this clonotype: An end of the junction differs from the germline gene, which may be a read error. CDR3 sequence reads: CASSYSQGRLRIYYEQYF. The CDR3 bases are TGTGCCAGCAGCTACTCCCAGGGACGCCTGAGAATTTACTACGAGCAGTACTTC. The chain has TRBV6-2 or TRBV6-3 and TRBJ2-7; D tentatively fits TRBD1 or TRBD2 (5 bases each). The CDR3 sequence is 18 residues long. Germline CDR1 is MNHEY and CDR2 is SVGEGT.

The CDR3 sequence: CASTWVAAGELFF. Written as DNA, the CDR3 is TGTGCCAGCACCTGGGTGGCAGCCGGGGAGCTGTTTTTT. This chain uses TRBV12-3 or TRBV12-4 with TRBJ2-2, with D hard to call. V lost 7 bases and J lost 6, with 12 bases in between. The CDR3 extends over 13 amino acids.

V usage is TRBV12-3 or TRBV12-4 and J usage is TRBJ1-3; TRBD1 agrees at 8 bases. This CDR3 region has 14 residues. Trimming took 7 bases from V and 4 from J; bases not matched to a gene: 6. The CDR3 sequence: CASTRTGSGNTIYF. The CDR3 DNA is TGTGCCAGCACCAGGACAGGGTCGGGAAACACCATATATTTT.

Here the CDR3 reads CASSVVPEGANTEAFF. The CDR3 bases are TGTGCCAGCAGCGTAGTTCCCGAGGGGGCGAACACTGAAGCTTTCTTT. The rearrangement uses TRBV9 and TRBJ1-1; 7 bases are shared with TRBD1. The CDR3 is made up of 16 amino acids. The germline CDR1 and CDR2 sequences are SGDLS and YYNGEE. The ends lost 0 bases at V and 1 base at J; junction bases unmatched: 6. Complete variable domain (other parts from reference TRBV9 and TRBJ1-1): DSGVTQTPKHLITATGQRVTLRCSPRSGDLSVYWYQQSLDQGLQFLIQYYNGEERAKGNILERFSAQQFPDLHSELNLSSLELGDSALYFCASSVVPEGANTEAFFGQGTRLTVV.

V usage is TRBV5-1 and J usage is TRBJ2-7; TRBD2 aligns across 11 bases. The CDR3 extends over 15 amino acids. Germline V gene sequence: CDR1 SGHRS, CDR2 YFSETQ. V lost 4 bases and J lost 6; bases outside the gene matches: 9. Here the CDR3 DNA reads TGCGCCAGCAGCCCGACTAGCGGGATAGCAGCCGAGCAGTACTTC. This sequence encodes CASSPTSGIAAEQYF. Variable domain in full (rest from reference TRBV5-1 and TRBJ2-7): KAGVTQTPRYLIKTRGQQVTLSCSPISGHRSVSWYQQTPGQGLQFLFEYFSETQRNKGNFPGRFSGRQFSNSRSEMNVSTLELGDSALYLCASSPTSGIAAEQYFGPGTRLTVT.

The table lists this clonotype with a few counts. This chain joins TRBV6-5 and TRBJ1-1; D ambiguous. The CDR3 runs to 13 residues. CDR1 is MNHEY and CDR2 is SVGAGI in the germline V gene. Trimming took off 3 bases at V and 2 bases at J, with 7 bases between the two ends. CDR3: CASSYQQNTEAFF. In DNA form, the CDR3 reads TGTGCCAGCAGTTATCAACAAAACACTGAAGCTTTCTTT.

V usage is TRBV12-3 or TRBV12-4 and J usage is TRBJ2-7; 8 bases map to TRBD1. Trimming at V came to 3 bases and at J to 6 bases, leaving 19 bases not matched to a gene. The CDR3 runs 18 residues. As DNA, the CDR3 is TGTGCCAGCAGTTTCAGGGTACTGGGACAGGCCTTTTTTCCCGAGCAGTACTTC. Translating it yields CASSFRVLGQAFFPEQYF.

This clonotype was recorded a few times. The chain joins TRBV30 to TRBJ2-7; the D gene is possibly TRBD1 (6 bases). Trimming left V 1 base short and J 5 bases short, with 12 bases between. CDR1 is GTSNPN and CDR2 is SVGIG in the germline V gene (reference sequence). The CDR3 has 13 residues. This CDR3 reads CAWSAGHRDEQYF. The CDR3 DNA reads TGTGCCTGGAGTGCGGGCCACAGGGACGAGCAGTACTTC.

Written as DNA, the CDR3 is TGTGCCAGCAGTCGCACCGTTGCGGTCACAGATACGCAGTATTTT. The encoded protein is CASSRTVAVTDTQYF. This chain connects TRBV27 to TRBJ2-3, with D unclear. Trimming pared 5 bases from V and 2 bases from J, leaving 14 bases between. The germline CDR1 and CDR2 sequences are MNHEY and SMNVEV (reference sequence). The CDR3 consists of 15 residues.

This clonotype was observed many times. The rearrangement uses TRBV5-1 and TRBJ2-5; 8 bases line up with TRBD1. V dropped 7 bases and J dropped 5; count of bases not matched to a gene: 7. Germline-derived CDR1 and CDR2 are SGHRS and YFSETQ. This CDR3 is built from 13 residues. DNA of the CDR3: TGCGCCAGCCAGACAGGGGACCGGGAGACCCAGTACTTC. Its protein is CASQTGDRETQYF.

This clonotype showed up just a few times. This rearrangement joins TRBV7-9 to TRBJ1-4; D uncertain. Per the germline V gene, CDR1 is SEHNR and CDR2 is FQNEAQ (reference sequence). This CDR3 region has 14 residues. V was trimmed by 5 bases and J by 8 bases, leaving 15 bases between them. CDR3 DNA sequence: TGTGCCAGCAGCCGTCCTGGATCGGGGGAAAAACTGTTTTTT. Amino acids: CASSRPGSGEKLFF.

CDR3 residues: CASSPGLGRATPPGTNYGYTF. The CDR3 DNA follows: TGTGCCAGCAGTCCCGGACTTGGCAGGGCGACCCCCCCCGGGACTAACTATGGCTACACCTTC. This sequence joins TRBV7-2 and TRBJ1-2; possible D gene TRBD1, 5 bases. There are 21 residues in the CDR3. The V and J ends lost 6 bases and 0 bases respectively, with 32 bases between them. Germline V CDR1 and CDR2: SGHTA, FQGNSA.

There are a few counts of this clonotype. The gene calls are TRBV6-5 and TRBJ1-1; 8 bases align to TRBD1. This CDR3 region has 14 residues. J gave up 6 bases and V 5 bases, and 8 bases lay outside the gene matches. Germline loops: CDR1 MNHEY, CDR2 SVGAGI. CDR3 loop: CASSGDGQGAEAFF. Written as DNA, the CDR3 is TGTGCCAGCAGTGGGGATGGACAGGGCGCTGAAGCTTTCTTT.

V is TRBV24-1 and J is TRBJ2-1, with D perhaps matching TRBD1 (5 bases). Germline V gene data show CDR1 as KGHDR and CDR2 as SFDVKD. CDR3 length: 17 residues. V dropped 0 bases and J dropped 6 bases, with 17 bases sitting between them. The CDR3 sequence is CATSDLSVGERGNEQFF. The CDR3, as DNA: TGTGCCACCAGTGATTTGTCTGTAGGCGAAAGGGGCAATGAGCAGTTCTTC.

This clonotype was counted between two and nine times. J is TRBJ1-1 and V is TRBV7-6, with 9 nucleotides matching TRBD1. The CDR3 covers 15 residues. Trimming took 4 bases from V and 10 from J; bases not matched to a gene: 13. In germline, CDR1 is SGHVS, CDR2 FNYEAQ. The CDR3 sequence is CASSSTRQGGPLAFF. Here the CDR3 DNA reads TGTGCCAGCAGCTCTACTAGACAGGGGGGCCCCTTAGCTTTCTTT.

This clonotype has a handful of counts. The rearrangement links TRBV7-2 to TRBJ2-5; D perhaps matches TRBD2 (7 bases). This CDR3 region has 16 residues. The germline gives CDR1 SGHTA, CDR2 FQGNSA. V shed 0 bases and J shed 3 bases, with 14 bases lying between them. DNA of the CDR3: TGTGCCAGCAGCTTAGCGGGGGGCGGGAGTAAAGAGACCCAGTACTTC. It codes for CASSLAGGGSKETQYF. Supplemented by reference TRBV7-2 and TRBJ2-5, the full variable domain reads GAGVSQSPSNKVTEKGKDVELRCDPISGHTALYWYRQSLGQGLEFLIYFQGNSAPDKSGLPSDRFSAERTGGSVSTLTIQRTQQEDSAVYLCASSLAGGGSKETQYFGPGTRLLVL.

The chain is built from TRBV3-1 and TRBJ2-7; D may be TRBD2 (7 bases). Germline V gene sequence: CDR1 LGHDT, CDR2 YNNKEL (reference sequence). The CDR3 runs to 13 residues. Trimming removed 1 base from V and 5 bases from J, with 9 bases in between. This CDR3 reads CASSQVGGHEQYF. In DNA, the CDR3 is TGTGCCAGCAGCCAAGTCGGGGGGCACGAGCAGTACTTC.